The present entry profiles one T cell receptor (beta chain) with its context. This sample includes further DNA sequences coding for the same CDR3. Original processing methods: Reference gene primer amplification in the assay estimated nucleated cell counts. This table comes from immunoSEQ multiplex PCR, and its TCRdb copy is limited to in-frame clones, with some not included. V and J calls and clone size are copied from that table; D and trimming were computed from the DNA. The sample shows some 190,000 clones, 75% to 90% of them seen only once. Trimming at V came to 4 bases and at J to 4 bases, leaving 6 bases not matched to a gene. Germline CDR1 is KGHDR and CDR2 is SFDVKD. This CDR3 has 16 amino acids. This entry belongs to a study of blood T cell repertoires in COVID-19. Whole-study context: Both acute and convalescent COVID-19 samples were obtained from the United States, Italy and Spain. In each case, the material was cDNA or gDNA derived from T cells, B-cell-depleted T cells, or PBMCs.

This TCR was recovered from a man in his fifties or sixties with acute or convalescent COVID-19. The V call is TRBV24-1, the J call TRBJ2-5; 12 positions match TRBD1. The source material was peripheral blood. The DNA of the CDR3 is TGTGCCACCAGTGACTCGGGACAGGGGGCGGGAGAGACCCAGTACTTC. Protein product: CATSDSGQGAGETQYF.